The next 8 T cell receptor beta chains were all read from a single sample in a study of beta chain features in type 1 diabetes. Study-wide results and limits: Researchers report that Type 1 diabetes patients had moderately but significantly shorter TCRB CDR3s across all four CD4+ subsets.

These TCRs' antigens remain unknown. The isolated RNA, all of it, was reverse transcribed, so expressed TCRB transcripts were what got sequenced. The repertoire was sequenced with immunoSEQ multiplex PCR; TCRdb's copy has only in-frame clones and lacks some. The sample includes 550,000 to 850,000 clones, around an eighth of them seen just once. Material for sequencing was naive CD4+ T cells from blood. These receptor sequences come from a man in his late teens or twenties with type 1 diabetes.

The rearrangement joins TRBV6-6 to TRBJ1-2; weak D call: TRBD1 (5 bases). The CDR3 totals 14 residues. Germline-derived CDR1 and CDR2 are MNHNY and SVGAGI (reference sequence). The V gene lost 7 bases and the J gene lost 4 bases, with 16 bases spanning the gap. The CDR3 reads CASNLPGTFYGYTF. The CDR3 DNA reads TGTGCCAGCAACCTTCCCGGGACCTTCTATGGCTACACCTTC.

This clone was seen a handful of times. The chain employs TRBV7-8 and TRBJ2-3; 12 bases align to TRBD2. The V segment lost 4 bases and the J segment 1 base; nucleotides outside the gene matches: 3. The CDR3 length is 16 residues. Germline V CDR1 and CDR2: SGHVS, FQNEAQ. CDR3 loop: CASSSRLAGGTDTQYF. The DNA for the CDR3 is TGTGCCAGCAGCTCAAGACTAGCGGGGGGCACAGATACGCAGTATTTT. Full variable domain (remainder filled in from reference TRBV7-8 and TRBJ2-3): GAGVSQSPRYKVAKRGQDVALRCDPISGHVSLFWYQQALGQGPEFLTYFQNEAQLDKSGLPSDRFFAERPEGSVSTLKIQRTQQEDSAVYLCASSSRLAGGTDTQYFGPGTRLTVL.

The chain couples TRBV28 to TRBJ1-2; D gene uncertain. CDR3 size: 11 residues. V was trimmed by 3 bases and J by 14 bases, leaving 13 bases between them. Germline CDR1 MDHEN, CDR2 SYDVKM. CDR3 in amino acids: CASSFFEISTF. The CDR3, as DNA: TGTGCCAGCAGTTTCTTCGAGATTAGTACCTTC.

The chain combines TRBV5-4 with TRBJ1-2; TRBD1 is a possible D gene (6 bases). The germline CDR1 and CDR2 sequences are SGHNT and YYREEE (reference sequence). CDR3 size: 13 residues. Trimming took 4 bases from V and 8 from J, leaving 15 bases between them. CDR3 in DNA: TGTGCCAGCAGCCCCAGGACAGCTTGGGGCTACACCTTC. Residues: CASSPRTAWGYTF.

This clone was seen a few times. V is TRBV28 and J is TRBJ1-2, with 8 bases aligning to TRBD1. Germline lookup yields CDR1 MDHEN and CDR2 SYDVKM. The CDR3 extends over 13 amino acids. Unmatched junction bases numbered 5, after V lost 7 bases and J lost 4 bases. CDR3 residues: CASTRDRLYGYTF. The CDR3 DNA reads TGTGCCAGCACCCGGGACAGGCTCTATGGCTACACCTTC.

This clone was seen more than once but under ten times. The rearrangement joins TRBV18 to TRBJ2-1; D is uncertain. The CDR3 has 13 amino acids. Trimming took off 3 bases at V and 5 bases at J, with 8 bases between the two ends. The germline CDR1 and CDR2 sequences are KGHSH and LQKENI. CDR3 amino acids: CASSPGRNNEQFF. The CDR3 region has the DNA TGTGCCAGCTCACCCGGGCGTAACAATGAGCAGTTCTTC.

This rearrangement joins TRBV6-5 to TRBJ1-2, with D uncertain. The CDR3 has 16 amino acids. The germline CDR1 and CDR2 sequences are MNHEY and SVGAGI. V was clipped by 2 bases and J by 7 bases, with 20 bases between them. The CDR3 sequence: CASSYQASSTMRGYTF. Written as DNA, the CDR3 is TGTGCCAGCAGTTACCAAGCTTCATCGACGATGCGTGGCTACACCTTC.

The sample holds a few counts of this clone. The chain links TRBV5-4 to TRBJ2-6; D is unresolved. Trimming stripped 0 bases from V and 2 bases from J, with 6 bases between. CDR1 is SGHNT, CDR2 YYREEE, per germline (reference sequence). The CDR3 contains 15 residues. The CDR3 loop is CASSLDGAGANVLTF. The CDR3 DNA is TGTGCCAGCAGCTTGGATGGGGCTGGGGCCAACGTCCTGACTTTC.